This T cell receptor beta chain originates from a study of PD-1 blockade in classical Hodgkin lymphoma (TCRdb year 2020). At the level of the whole study: Nivolumab dosing was 3 mg/kg intravenously every 2 weeks, continuing until either disease progression or unacceptable toxicity. To define a peripheral blood immune signature of response to PD-1 blockade in classical Hodgkin lymphoma, the study combined TCR beta sequencing with CyTOF. Overall study outcomes, separate from this receptor: The study was restricted to a single clinical trial cohort, and the causes of repertoire differences, possibly disease activity or prior therapy, were left undefined. Baseline TCR diversity was reported to be lower in newly diagnosed patients than in healthy donors, and even lower in relapsed/refractory patients. Patients starting nivolumab less than 1 year after ASCT had lower diversity and were excluded from later analyses to avoid confounding by immune reconstitution. A significant rise by C4D1 was seen in CD4+ but not CD8+ TCR diversity (p=0.0027 vs p=0.16), with the rise being most apparent in complete responders (p=0.02). Trial patients achieving complete response had baseline diversity similar to newly diagnosed patients, whereas partial responders and progressors had significantly lower diversity.

Per the germline V gene, SGHRS is the CDR1 and YFSETQ is the CDR2. From its cysteine to its phenylalanine, the CDR3 spans 14 amino acids. Of all the DNA, just the CDR3 is kept, 42 bases in frame from base 1. Relative to germline, V is missing 2 bases and J is missing 2 bases, with 3 bases of the junction outside any gene match. Details on this clone: Its antigen remains undetermined. Base qualities were left out, and no much larger clone turns up one base away.

The Qiagen DNeasy kit was used to extract genomic DNA from unsorted PBMCs and from the negatively selected CD4+ and CD8+ fractions. Amplification of TCR beta CDR3 regions was done by immunoSEQ multiplex PCR with primers that anneal to V and J segments. A synthetic immune receptor repertoire was used to minimize amplification bias, and any residual bias was removed computationally once sequencing was done. Per the original workflow: Custom Python scripts were used to quantify repertoire diversity as the Shannon entropy index. Unsorted, CD4+ and CD8+ repertoires were analyzed separately, except for combined analyses in which CD4+ and CD8+ sequences were merged in silico. Clonal expansion was defined as at least a 2-fold frequency increase after treatment relative to C1D1, with a pseudocount of 0.5 for undetected baseline clones. Singleton clones were defined as clones with 0 or 1 copy at C1D1, and non-singleton clones were defined as clones with 2 or more copies. By matching protein sequences in sorted samples from the same patient, clones expanded in unsorted samples were annotated as CD4+, CD8+ or unknown. Wilcoxon tests on paired samples were used to test changes in diversity from C1D1 to C4D1. Drawn from immuneACCESS, this table holds only the in-frame rearrangements with V and J called that TCRdb kept. Clones are partly lost; checked studies trace under half to an unresolved V gene and leave the rest unexplained. The V and J calls and clone size were taken over from that table, and D and trimming were inferred from the DNA. The sample data list about 30,000 clones, and over 75% of these were observed just once. In total, the top ten clones hold about 18% of the sample.

This sample's time point label indicates: cycle 4 day 1 (C4D1), after 6 weeks of nivolumab. All trial patients had relapsed after autologous stem cell transplantation, with cohorts A, B and C differing in prior brentuximab vedotin exposure. The trial cohort was composed of 55 to 65 patients with relapsed/refractory classical Hodgkin lymphoma, for whom complete response, partial response or progressive disease was recorded as best overall response. In the multi-cohort phase II CheckMate 205 trial, trial patients received single-agent nivolumab. An independent review committee assessed best overall response by applying the 2007 International Working Group response criteria. Trial PBMCs were obtained immediately prior to nivolumab initiation (C1D1) and on therapy at cycle 2 day 1 and cycle 4 day 1. Peripheral blood was collected in 8 mL Vacutainer Cell Preparation Tubes, from which PBMCs were isolated by centrifugation and then cryopreserved.

The sequences come from peripheral blood mononuclear cells (PBMCs), collected before the fourth cycle of nivolumab. The receptor comes from a human donor with classical Hodgkin lymphoma. The chain joins TRBV5-1 to TRBJ2-7; a stretch of 8 junction bases matches TRBD1. This receptor carries the CDR3 CASSFGTGTYEQYF. The DNA is TGCGCCAGCAGCTTCGGGACAGGCACCTACGAGCAGTACTTC.